A single sample gave rise to the 3 T cell receptor beta chains below, sequenced in a study of blood T cells in healthy people across ages. Primers used in a second PCR of roughly 6 to 12 cycles were a sample-barcoded 5' primer and a J-beta primer mix. TCRdb reprocessed the 5' RACE reads via MiXCR and lists one record per CDR3 protein. Of about 1.8 million distinct CDR3 sequences in the sample, approximately 50% were seen once. Sequenced input: blood. The receptors here all came from a woman aged 40-49 years in good health.

As to this clonotype: An end of the junction differs from the germline gene, which may be a read error. This rearrangement joins TRBV7-9 to TRBJ1-2, with D possibly matching TRBD1 (6 bases). The CDR3 is 17 amino acids. Per the germline V gene, CDR1 is SEHNR and CDR2 is FQNEAQ (reference sequence). CDR3 nucleotide sequence: TGTGCCAGCAGCTCCCGGGACACTAAACCCTCTAACTATGGCCACACCTTC. It codes for CASSSRDTKPSNYGHTF.

V usage is TRBV7-2 and J usage is TRBJ1-4, with a possible D match to TRBD1 (5 bases). This CDR3 is 14 amino acids long. V gave up 5 bases and J gave up 10 bases, with 17 bases separating them. The germline CDR1 and CDR2 sequences are SGHTA and FQGNSA. CDR3: CASSTGPGTGKLFF. As DNA, the CDR3 is TGTGCCAGCAGCACCGGCCCCGGGACCGGAAAACTGTTTTTT.

This clonotype was seen a few times. The chain combines TRBV6-1 with TRBJ1-5; D uncertain. The CDR3 has 18 residues. V dropped 6 bases and J dropped 5 bases, with 26 bases sitting between them. Germline CDR1 is MNHNS and CDR2 is SASEGT. CDR3: CASRELRSSGSRDQPQHF. The CDR3 DNA sequence: TGTGCCAGCAGAGAACTTCGCTCGTCGGGTTCCCGGGATCAGCCCCAGCATTTT.